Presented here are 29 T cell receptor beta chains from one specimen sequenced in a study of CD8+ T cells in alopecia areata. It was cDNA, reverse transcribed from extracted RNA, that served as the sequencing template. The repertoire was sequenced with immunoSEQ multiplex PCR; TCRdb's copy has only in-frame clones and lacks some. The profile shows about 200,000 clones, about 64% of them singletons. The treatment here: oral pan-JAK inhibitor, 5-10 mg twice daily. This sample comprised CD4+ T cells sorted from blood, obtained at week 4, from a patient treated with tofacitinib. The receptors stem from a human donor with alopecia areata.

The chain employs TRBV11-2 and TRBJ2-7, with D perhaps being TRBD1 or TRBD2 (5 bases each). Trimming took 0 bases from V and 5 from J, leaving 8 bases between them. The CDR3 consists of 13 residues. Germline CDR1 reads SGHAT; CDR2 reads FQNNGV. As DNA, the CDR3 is TGTGCCAGCAGCTTAGATCGGGGCCACGAGCAGTACTTC. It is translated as CASSLDRGHEQYF.

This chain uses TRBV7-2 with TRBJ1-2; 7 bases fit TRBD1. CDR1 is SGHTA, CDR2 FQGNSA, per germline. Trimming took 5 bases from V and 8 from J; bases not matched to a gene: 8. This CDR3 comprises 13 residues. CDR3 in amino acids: CASSRGQPEGYTF. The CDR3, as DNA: TGTGCCAGCAGCCGGGGACAGCCCGAGGGCTACACCTTC. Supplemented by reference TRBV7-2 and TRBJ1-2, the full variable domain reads GAGVSQSPSNKVTEKGKDVELRCDPISGHTALYWYRQSLGQGLEFLIYFQGNSAPDKSGLPSDRFSAERTGGSVSTLTIQRTQQEDSAVYLCASSRGQPEGYTFGSGTRLTVV.

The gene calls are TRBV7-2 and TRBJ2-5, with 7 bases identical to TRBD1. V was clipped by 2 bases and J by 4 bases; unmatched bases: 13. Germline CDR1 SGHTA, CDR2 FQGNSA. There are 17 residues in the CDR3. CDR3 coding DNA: TGTGCCAGCAGCTTAACCACCATACAGGGGATAGGAGAGACCCAGTACTTC. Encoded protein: CASSLTTIQGIGETQYF.

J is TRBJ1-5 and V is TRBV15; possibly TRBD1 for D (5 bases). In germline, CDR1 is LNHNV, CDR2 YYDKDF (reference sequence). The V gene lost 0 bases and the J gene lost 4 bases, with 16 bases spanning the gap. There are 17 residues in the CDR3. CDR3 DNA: TGTGCCACCAGCAGAGAAGGCAGGGCCCTCCGGAATCAGCCCCAGCATTTT. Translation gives CATSREGRALRNQPQHF.

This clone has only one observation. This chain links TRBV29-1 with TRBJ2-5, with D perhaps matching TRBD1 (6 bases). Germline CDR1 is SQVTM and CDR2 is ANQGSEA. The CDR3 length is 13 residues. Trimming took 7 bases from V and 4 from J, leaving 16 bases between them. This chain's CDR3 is CSGKPGAGETQYF. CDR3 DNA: TGCAGCGGAAAACCAGGGGCTGGAGAGACCCAGTACTTC.

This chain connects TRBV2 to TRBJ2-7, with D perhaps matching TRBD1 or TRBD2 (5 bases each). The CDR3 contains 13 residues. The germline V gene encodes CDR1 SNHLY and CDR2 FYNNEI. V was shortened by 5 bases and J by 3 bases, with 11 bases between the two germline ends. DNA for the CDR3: TGTGCCAGCAGTTCAGGGAGATACTACGAGCAGTACTTC. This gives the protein CASSSGRYYEQYF.

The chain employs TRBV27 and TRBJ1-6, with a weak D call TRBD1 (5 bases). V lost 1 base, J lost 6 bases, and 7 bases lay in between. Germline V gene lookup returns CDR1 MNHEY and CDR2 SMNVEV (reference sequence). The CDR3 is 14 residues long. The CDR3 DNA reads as TGTGCCAGCAGTTTATACGGGGGTAATTCACCCCTCCACTTT. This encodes CASSLYGGNSPLHF.

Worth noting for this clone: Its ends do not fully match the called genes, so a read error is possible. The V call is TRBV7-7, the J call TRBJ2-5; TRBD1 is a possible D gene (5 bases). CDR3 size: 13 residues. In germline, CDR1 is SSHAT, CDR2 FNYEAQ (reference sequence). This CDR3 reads CASSLGVEETQYF. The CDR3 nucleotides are TGTGCTAGCAGCTTAGGGGTTGAAGAGACCCAGTACTTC.

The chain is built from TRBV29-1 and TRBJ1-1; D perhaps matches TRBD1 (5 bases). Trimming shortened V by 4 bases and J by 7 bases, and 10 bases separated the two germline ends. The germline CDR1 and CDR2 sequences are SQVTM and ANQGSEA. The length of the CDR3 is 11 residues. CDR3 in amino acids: CSVVEGVEAFF. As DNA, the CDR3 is TGCAGCGTTGTAGAAGGGGTTGAAGCTTTCTTT.

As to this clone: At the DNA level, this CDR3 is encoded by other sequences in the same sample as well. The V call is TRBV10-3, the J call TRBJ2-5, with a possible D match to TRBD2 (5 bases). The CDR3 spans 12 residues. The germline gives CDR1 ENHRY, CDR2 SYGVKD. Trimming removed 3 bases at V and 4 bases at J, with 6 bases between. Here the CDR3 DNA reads TGTGCCATCAGTGAAGGAGGAGAGACCCAGTACTTC. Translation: CAISEGGETQYF.

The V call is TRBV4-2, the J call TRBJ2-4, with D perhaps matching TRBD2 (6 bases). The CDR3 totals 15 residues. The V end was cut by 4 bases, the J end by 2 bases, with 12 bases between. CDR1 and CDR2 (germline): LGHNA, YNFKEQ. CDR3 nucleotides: TGTGCCAGCAGCCTATCTAGCGATACCAAAAACATTCAGTACTTC. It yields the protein CASSLSSDTKNIQYF.

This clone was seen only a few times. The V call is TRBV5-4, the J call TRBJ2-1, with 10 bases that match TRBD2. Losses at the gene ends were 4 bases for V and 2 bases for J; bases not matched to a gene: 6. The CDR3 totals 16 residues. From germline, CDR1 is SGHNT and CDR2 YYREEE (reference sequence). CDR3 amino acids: CASSKAGGPAYNEQFF. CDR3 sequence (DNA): TGTGCCAGCAGCAAAGCGGGGGGGCCGGCCTACAATGAGCAGTTCTTC.

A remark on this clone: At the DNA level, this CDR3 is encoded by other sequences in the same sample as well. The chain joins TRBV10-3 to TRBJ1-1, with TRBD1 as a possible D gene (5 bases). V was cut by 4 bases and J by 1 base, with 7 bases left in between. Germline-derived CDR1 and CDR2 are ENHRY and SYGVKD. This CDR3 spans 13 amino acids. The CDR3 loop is CAISAQGNTEAFF. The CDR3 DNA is TGTGCCATCAGTGCCCAGGGGAACACTGAAGCTTTCTTT.

In DNA, the CDR3 is TGTGCCAGCGGTCTCGGAGGGGGCGCCTCCTACGAGCAGTACTTC. Amino acid sequence: CASGLGGGASYEQYF. The V and J genes are TRBV5-4 and TRBJ2-7; possibly TRBD1 for D (7 bases). Germline V gene sequence: CDR1 SGHNT, CDR2 YYREEE (reference sequence). The V gene lost 7 bases and the J gene lost 0 bases, with 17 bases spanning the gap. This CDR3 is 15 amino acids long.

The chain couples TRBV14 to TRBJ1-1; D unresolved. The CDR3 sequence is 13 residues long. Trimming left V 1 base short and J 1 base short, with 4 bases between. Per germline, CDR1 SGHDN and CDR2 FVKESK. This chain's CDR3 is CASSQAGNTEAFF. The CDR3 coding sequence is TGTGCCAGCAGCCAAGCTGGGAACACTGAAGCTTTCTTT.

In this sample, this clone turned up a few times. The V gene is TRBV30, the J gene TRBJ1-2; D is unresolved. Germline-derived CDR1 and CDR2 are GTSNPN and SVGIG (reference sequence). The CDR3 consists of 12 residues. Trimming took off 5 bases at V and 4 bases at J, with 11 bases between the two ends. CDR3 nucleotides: TGTGCCTGGGCAGGACGGACCTATGGCTACACCTTC. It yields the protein CAWAGRTYGYTF.

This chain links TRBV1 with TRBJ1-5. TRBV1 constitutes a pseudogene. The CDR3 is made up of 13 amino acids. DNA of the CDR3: TGCACCGGGGGGGACAGTCACAATCAGCCCCAGCATTTT. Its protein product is CTGGDSHNQPQHF.

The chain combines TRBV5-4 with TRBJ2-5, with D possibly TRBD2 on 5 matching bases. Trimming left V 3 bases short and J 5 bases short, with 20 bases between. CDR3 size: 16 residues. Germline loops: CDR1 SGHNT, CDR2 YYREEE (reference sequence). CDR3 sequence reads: CASSSNTGTPWETQYF. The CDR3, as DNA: TGTGCCAGCAGCTCGAACACGGGAACCCCGTGGGAGACCCAGTACTTC.

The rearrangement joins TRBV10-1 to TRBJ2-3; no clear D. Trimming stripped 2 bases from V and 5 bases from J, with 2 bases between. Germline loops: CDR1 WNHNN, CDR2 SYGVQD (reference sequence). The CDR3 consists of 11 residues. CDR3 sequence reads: CASSEQDTQYF. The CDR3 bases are TGCGCCAGCAGTGAGCAAGATACGCAGTATTTT.

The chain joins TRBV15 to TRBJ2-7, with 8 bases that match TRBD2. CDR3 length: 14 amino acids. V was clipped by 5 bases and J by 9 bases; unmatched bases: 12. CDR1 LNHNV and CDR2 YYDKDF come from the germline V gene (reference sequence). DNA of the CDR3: TGTGCCACCAGCCTTCCTCTAGCGGGCTTAGGGCAGTACTTC. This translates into CATSLPLAGLGQYF.

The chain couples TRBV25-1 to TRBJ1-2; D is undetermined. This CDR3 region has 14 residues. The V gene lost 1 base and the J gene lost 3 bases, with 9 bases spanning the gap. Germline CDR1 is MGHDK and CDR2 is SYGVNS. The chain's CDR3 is CASSESGIHYGYTF. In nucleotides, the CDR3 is TGTGCCAGCAGTGAATCCGGGATACACTATGGCTACACCTTC.

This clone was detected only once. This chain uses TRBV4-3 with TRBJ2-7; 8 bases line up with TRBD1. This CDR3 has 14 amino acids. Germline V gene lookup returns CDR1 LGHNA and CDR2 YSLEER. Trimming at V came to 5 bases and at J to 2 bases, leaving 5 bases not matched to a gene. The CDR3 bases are TGCGCCAGCAGCGGCGGGACAGGCGCCTACGAGCAGTACTTC. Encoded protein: CASSGGTGAYEQYF.

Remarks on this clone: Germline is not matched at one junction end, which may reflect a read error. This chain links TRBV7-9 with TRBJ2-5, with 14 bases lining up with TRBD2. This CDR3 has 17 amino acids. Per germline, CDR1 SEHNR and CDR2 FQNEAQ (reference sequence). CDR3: CASRLGGLAGADETQYF. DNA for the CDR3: TGTGCCAGCAGATTAGGGGGACTAGCGGGGGCCGATGAGACCCAGTACTTC.

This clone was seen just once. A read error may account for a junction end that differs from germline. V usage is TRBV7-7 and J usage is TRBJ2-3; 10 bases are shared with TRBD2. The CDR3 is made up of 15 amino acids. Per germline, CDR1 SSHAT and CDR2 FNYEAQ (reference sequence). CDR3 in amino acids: CASSRAGGPPDTQYF. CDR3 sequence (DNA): TGTGCTAGCAGCAGAGCGGGGGGGCCCCCAGATACGCAGTATTTT. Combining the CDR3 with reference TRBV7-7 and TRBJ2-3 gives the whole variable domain GAGVSQSPRYKVTKRGQDVTLRCDPISSHATLYWYQQALGQGPEFLTYFNYEAQPDKSGLPSDRFSAERPEGSISTLTIQRTEQRDSAMYRCASSRAGGPPDTQYFGPGTRLTVL.

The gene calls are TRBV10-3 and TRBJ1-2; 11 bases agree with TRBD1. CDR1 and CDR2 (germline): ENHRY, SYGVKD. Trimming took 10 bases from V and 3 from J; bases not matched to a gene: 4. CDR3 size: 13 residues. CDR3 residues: CATRGQGDYGYTF. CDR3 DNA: TGTGCCACGCGGGGACAGGGGGACTATGGCTACACCTTC.

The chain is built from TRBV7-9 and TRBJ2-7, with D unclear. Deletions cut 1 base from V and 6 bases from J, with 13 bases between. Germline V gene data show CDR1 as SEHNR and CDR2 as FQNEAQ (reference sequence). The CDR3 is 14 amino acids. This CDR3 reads CASSLVVLSTEQYF. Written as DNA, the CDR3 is TGTGCCAGCAGCTTAGTCGTCCTCTCCACCGAGCAGTACTTC.

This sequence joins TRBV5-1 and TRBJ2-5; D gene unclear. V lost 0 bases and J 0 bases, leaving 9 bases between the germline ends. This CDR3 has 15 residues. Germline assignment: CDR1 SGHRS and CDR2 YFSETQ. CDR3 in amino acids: CASSLGIGNQETQYF. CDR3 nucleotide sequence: TGCGCCAGCAGCTTGGGGATCGGTAACCAAGAGACCCAGTACTTC.

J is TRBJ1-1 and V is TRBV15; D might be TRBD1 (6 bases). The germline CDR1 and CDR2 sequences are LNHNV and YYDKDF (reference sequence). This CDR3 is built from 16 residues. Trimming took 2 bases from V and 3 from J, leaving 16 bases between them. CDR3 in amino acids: CATSRTGQGKYTEAFF. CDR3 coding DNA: TGTGCCACCAGCAGAACAGGGCAGGGAAAGTACACTGAAGCTTTCTTT.

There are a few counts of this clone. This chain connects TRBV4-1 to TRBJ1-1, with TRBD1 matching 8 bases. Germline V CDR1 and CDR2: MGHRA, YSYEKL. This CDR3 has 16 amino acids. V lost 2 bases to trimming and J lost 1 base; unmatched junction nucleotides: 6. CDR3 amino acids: CASSQLPGTGNTEAFF. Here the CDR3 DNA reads TGCGCCAGCAGCCAACTGCCGGGGACAGGGAACACTGAAGCTTTCTTT.